This T cell receptor (beta chain) was sequenced during a study of CD8+ T cells in alopecia areata. Investigators isolated RNA and reverse transcribed it into cDNA to act as the sequencing template. Method: immunoSEQ multiplex PCR; TCRdb's copy keeps in-frame clones and lacks some. The profile covers 150,000 to 180,000 clones, with about 50% appearing a single time and just under 20% taken by the ten largest. Points on this clone: Antigen unknown.

Study outcomes and limitations: Scalp lesions, especially in alopecia totalis/universalis, had higher clonality than normal scalp.

The CDR3 covers 14 residues. Germline loops: CDR1 LNHDA, CDR2 SQIVND (reference sequence). V was pared by 6 bases and J by 6 bases, with 15 bases between. The chain uses TRBV19 and TRBJ2-1; possibly TRBD1 or TRBD2 for D (6 bases each). The material sequenced was CD8+ T cells sorted from blood, taken at week 0. This sequence originates from a human donor with alopecia areata. CDR3 nucleotide sequence: TGTGCCAGTAGCATTCGGGGGCGCCCCAATGAGCAGTTCTTC. Protein product: CASSIRGRPNEQFF.